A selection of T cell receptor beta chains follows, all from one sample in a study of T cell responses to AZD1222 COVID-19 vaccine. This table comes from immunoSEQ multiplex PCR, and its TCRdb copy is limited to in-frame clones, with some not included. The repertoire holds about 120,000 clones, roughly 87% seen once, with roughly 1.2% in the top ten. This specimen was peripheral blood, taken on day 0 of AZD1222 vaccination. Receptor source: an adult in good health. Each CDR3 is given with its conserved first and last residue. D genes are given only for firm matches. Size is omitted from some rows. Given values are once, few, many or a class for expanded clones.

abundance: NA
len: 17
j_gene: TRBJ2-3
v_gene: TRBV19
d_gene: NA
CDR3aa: CASSLLLGGGPTDTQYF
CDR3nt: TGTGCCAGTAGCCTCCTCCTAGGGGGGGGGCCGACAGATACGCAGTATTTT

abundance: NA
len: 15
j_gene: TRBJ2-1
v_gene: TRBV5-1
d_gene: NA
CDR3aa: CASSLDSGDYNEQFF
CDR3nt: TGCGCCAGCAGCTTGGACAGTGGGGATTACAATGAGCAGTTCTTC

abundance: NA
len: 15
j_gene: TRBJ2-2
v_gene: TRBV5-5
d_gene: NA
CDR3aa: CASSFWDKNTGELFF
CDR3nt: TGTGCCAGCAGCTTCTGGGACAAGAACACCGGGGAGCTGTTTTTT

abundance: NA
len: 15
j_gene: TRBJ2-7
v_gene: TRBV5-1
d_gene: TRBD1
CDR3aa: CASSNKGQGVYEQYF
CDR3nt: TGCGCCAGCAGCAATAAGGGACAGGGTGTGTACGAGCAGTACTTC

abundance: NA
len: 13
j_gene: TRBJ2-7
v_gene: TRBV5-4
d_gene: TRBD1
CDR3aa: CASSARGRYEQYF
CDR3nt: TGTGCCAGCAGCGCCAGGGGGCGGTACGAGCAGTACTTC

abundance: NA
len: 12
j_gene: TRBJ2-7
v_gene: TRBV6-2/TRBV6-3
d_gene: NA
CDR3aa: CASSRAPYEQYF
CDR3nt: TGTGCCAGCAGCAGGGCTCCCTACGAGCAGTACTTC

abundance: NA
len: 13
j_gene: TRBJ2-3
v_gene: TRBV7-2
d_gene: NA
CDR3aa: CASSQGGTDTQYF
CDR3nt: TGTGCCAGCAGTCAAGGCGGCACAGATACGCAGTATTTT

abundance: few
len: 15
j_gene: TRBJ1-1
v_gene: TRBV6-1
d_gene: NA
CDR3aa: CASSEFEGGSTEAFF
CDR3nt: TGTGCCAGCAGTGAATTCGAGGGGGGGAGCACTGAAGCTTTCTTT

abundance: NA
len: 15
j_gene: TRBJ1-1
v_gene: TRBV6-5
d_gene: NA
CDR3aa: CASSPTGGWGTEAFF
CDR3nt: TGTGCCAGCAGTCCTACTGGGGGCTGGGGCACTGAAGCTTTCTTT

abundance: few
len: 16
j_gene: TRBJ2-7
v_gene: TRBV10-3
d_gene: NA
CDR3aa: CAISVWRHWYVYEQYF
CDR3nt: TGTGCCATCAGTGTTTGGCGACACTGGTACGTCTACGAGCAGTACTTC

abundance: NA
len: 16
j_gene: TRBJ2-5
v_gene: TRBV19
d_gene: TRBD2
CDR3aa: CASSTLAGDLRETQYF
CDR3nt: TGTGCCAGTAGCACTCTAGCGGGGGATCTCAGAGAGACCCAGTACTTC

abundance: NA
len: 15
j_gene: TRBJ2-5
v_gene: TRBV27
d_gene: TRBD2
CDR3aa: CASSFSGGAWETQYF
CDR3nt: TGTGCCAGCAGTTTTTCCGGGGGGGCCTGGGAGACCCAGTACTTC

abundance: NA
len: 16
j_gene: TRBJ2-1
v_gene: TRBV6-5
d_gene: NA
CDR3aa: CASSYSKGDLANEQFF
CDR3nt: TGTGCCAGCAGTTACTCGAAAGGGGATCTCGCCAATGAGCAGTTCTTC

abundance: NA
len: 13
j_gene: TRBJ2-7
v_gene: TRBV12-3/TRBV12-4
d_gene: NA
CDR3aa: CASSFDRLYEQYF
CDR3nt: TGTGCCAGCAGTTTCGACAGACTTTACGAGCAGTACTTC

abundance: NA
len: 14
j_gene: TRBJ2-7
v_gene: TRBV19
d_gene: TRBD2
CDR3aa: CARGRQRGPYEQYF
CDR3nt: TGTGCCAGGGGCCGACAGCGGGGTCCCTACGAGCAGTACTTC

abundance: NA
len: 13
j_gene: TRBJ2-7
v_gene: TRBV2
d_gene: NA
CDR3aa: CATSTGATFVGYF
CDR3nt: TGTGCCACCTCAACCGGGGCGACCTTTGTAGGGTACTTC

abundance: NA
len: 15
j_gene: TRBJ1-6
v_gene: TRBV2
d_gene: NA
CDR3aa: CASHDRAGRNSPLHF
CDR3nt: TGTGCCAGCCATGACCGGGCGGGCCGTAATTCACCCCTCCACTTT

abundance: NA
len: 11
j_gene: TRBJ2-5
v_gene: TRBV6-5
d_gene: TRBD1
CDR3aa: CASRAGGTQYF
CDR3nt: TGTGCCAGCAGGGCAGGGGGGACCCAGTACTTC

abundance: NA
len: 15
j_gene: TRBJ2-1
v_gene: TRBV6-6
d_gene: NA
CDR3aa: CASSSTPTGYNEQFF
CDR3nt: TGTGCCAGCAGTTCTACCCCAACCGGTTACAATGAGCAGTTCTTC

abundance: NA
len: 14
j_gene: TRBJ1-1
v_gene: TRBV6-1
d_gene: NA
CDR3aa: CASSEARDMFEAFF
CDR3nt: TGTGCCAGCAGTGAAGCGAGGGACATGTTTGAAGCTTTCTTT

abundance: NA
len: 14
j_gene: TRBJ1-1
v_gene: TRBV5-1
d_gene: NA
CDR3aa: CASSLLTVNTEAFF
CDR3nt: TGCGCCAGCAGCTTACTTACTGTGAACACTGAAGCTTTCTTT

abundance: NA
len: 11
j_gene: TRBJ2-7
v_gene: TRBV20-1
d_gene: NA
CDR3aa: CSANTGSEQYF
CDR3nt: TGCAGTGCCAATACAGGGTCCGAGCAGTACTTC

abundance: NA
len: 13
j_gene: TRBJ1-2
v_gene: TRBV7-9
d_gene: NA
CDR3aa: CASSFSGTRGYTF
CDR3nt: TGTGCCAGCAGCTTTTCCGGAACGAGGGGCTACACCTTC

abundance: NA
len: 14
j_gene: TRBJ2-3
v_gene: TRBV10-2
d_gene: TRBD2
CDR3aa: CASELAGGTDTQYF
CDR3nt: TGCGCCAGTGAACTAGCGGGGGGCACAGATACGCAGTATTTT

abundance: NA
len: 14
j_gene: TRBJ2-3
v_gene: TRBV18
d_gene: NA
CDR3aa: CASSPPRGTDTQYF
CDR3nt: TGTGCCAGCTCACCACCGAGGGGCACAGATACGCAGTATTTT

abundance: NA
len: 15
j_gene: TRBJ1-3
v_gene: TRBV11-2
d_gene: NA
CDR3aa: CASSSSGVAGNTIYF
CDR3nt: TGTGCCAGCAGCTCCTCAGGGGTTGCTGGAAACACCATATATTTT

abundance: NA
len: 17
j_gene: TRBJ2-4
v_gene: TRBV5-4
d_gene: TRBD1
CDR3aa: CASSLQGATLAKNIQYF
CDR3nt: TGTGCCAGCAGCTTACAGGGGGCCACGCTAGCCAAAAACATTCAGTACTTC

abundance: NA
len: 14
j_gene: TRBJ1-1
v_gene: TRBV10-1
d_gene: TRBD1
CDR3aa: CASSAGTGAGEAFF
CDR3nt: TGCGCCAGCAGTGCCGGGACAGGGGCGGGTGAAGCTTTCTTT

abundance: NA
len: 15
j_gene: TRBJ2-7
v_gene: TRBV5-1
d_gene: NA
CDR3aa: CASSPPGSLGYEQYF
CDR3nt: TGCGCCAGCAGCCCACCCGGATCCCTAGGCTACGAGCAGTACTTC

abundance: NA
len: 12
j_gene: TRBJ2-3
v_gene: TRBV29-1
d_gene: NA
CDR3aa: CSVEQGRDTQYF
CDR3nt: TGCAGCGTCGAACAGGGTAGAGATACGCAGTATTTT

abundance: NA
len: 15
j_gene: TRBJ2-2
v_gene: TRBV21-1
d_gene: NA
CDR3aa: CASNTGTGKSGELFF
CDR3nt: TGTGCCAGCAACACGGGGACAGGGAAGTCCGGGGAGCTGTTTTTT

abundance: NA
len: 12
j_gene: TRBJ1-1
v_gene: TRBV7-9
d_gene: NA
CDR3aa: CASSRGNTEAFF
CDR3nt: TGTGCCAGCAGCAGAGGGAACACTGAAGCTTTCTTT

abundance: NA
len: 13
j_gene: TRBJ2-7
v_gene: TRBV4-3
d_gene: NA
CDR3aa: CASSQDTGTEQYF
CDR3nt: TGCGCCAGCAGCCAAGATACGGGCACCGAGCAGTACTTC

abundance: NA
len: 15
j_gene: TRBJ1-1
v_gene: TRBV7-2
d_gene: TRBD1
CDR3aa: CASSLDDRAFSEAFF
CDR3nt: TGTGCCAGCAGCTTAGATGACAGGGCGTTCTCTGAAGCTTTCTTT

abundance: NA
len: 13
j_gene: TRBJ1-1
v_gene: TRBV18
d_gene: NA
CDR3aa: CASSKSQDTEAFF
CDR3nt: TGTGCCAGCTCAAAATCCCAAGACACTGAAGCTTTCTTT

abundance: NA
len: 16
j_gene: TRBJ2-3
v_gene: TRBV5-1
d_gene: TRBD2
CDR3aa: CASSPGRGGASDTQYF
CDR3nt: TGCGCCAGCAGCCCCGGACGCGGGGGAGCCTCCGATACGCAGTATTTT

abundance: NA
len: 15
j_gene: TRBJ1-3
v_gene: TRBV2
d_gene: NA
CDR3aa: CASSGNKGVGNTIYF
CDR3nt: TGTGCCAGCAGTGGTAATAAGGGGGTCGGAAACACCATATATTTT

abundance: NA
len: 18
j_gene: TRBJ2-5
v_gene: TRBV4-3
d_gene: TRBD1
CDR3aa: CASSQDGIFGTAQETQYF
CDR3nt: TGCGCCAGCAGCCAAGATGGGATCTTTGGGACAGCACAAGAGACCCAGTACTTC

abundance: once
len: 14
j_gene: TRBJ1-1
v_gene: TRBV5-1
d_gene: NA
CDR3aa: CASTQGIRFTEAFF
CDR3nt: TGCGCCAGCACCCAGGGGATCCGGTTCACTGAAGCTTTCTTT

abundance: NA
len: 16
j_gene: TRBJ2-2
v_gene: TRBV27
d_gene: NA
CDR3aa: CASSLYRGGNTGELFF
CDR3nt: TGTGCCAGCAGTTTATACCGAGGCGGGAACACCGGGGAGCTGTTTTTT

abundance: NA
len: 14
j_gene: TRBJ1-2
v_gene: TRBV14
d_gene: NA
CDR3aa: CASSQGAVYYGYTF
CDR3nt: TGTGCCAGCAGCCAAGGCGCGGTTTACTATGGCTACACCTTC

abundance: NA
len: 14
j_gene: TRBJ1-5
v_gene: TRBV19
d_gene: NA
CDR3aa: CASSKNRVNQPQHF
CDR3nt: TGTGCCAGTAGTAAGAACAGGGTTAATCAGCCCCAGCATTTT

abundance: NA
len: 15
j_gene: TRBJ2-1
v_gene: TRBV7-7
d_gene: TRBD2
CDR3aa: CASSAGTSSYNEQFF
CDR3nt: TGTGCCAGCAGCGCCGGGACTAGCTCCTACAATGAGCAGTTCTTC

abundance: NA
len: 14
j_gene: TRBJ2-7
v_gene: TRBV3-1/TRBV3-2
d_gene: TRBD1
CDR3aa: CASSQDQGAYEQYF
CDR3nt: TGTGCCAGCAGCCAAGATCAGGGGGCCTACGAGCAGTACTTC

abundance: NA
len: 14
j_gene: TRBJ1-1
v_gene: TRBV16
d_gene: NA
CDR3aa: CASSRGTGLTEAFF
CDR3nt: TGTGCCAGCAGCCGGGGAACAGGGCTCACTGAAGCTTTCTTT

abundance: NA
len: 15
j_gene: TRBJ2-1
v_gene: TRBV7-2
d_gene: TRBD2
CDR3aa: CASSYSGGAYNEQFF
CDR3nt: TGTGCCAGCAGCTATAGCGGGGGGGCCTACAATGAGCAGTTCTTC

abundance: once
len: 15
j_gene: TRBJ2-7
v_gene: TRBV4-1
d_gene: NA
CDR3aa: CASSQDVLAPYEQYF
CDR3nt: TGCGCCAGCAGCCAAGATGTCCTAGCCCCCTACGAGCAGTACTTC

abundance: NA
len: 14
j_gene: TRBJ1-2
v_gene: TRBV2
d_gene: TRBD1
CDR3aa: CASINRTGNYGYTF
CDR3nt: TGTGCCAGCATCAACCGGACAGGGAACTATGGCTACACCTTC